The 11 T cell receptor beta chains below were found in one sample sequenced in a study of blood T cell repertoires in COVID-19. Measured with immunoSEQ multiplex PCR; TCRdb has only the in-frame clones, and not every one. Among more than 450,000 clones, 75% to 90% were seen once, and the ten largest hold about 0.7%. Sequencing input: PBMCs or T cells enriched from blood (not recorded which). Receptor source: a woman aged 18-35 years who had recovered from COVID-19.

CDR3 in amino acids: CASSLSEDPDTQYF. The CDR3 DNA sequence: TGTGCCAGCAGTTTATCGGAGGACCCAGATACGCAGTATTTT. The J gene is TRBJ2-3, the V gene TRBV27; perhaps TRBD2 as D (5 bases). The CDR3 spans 14 residues. Germline V CDR1 and CDR2: MNHEY, SMNVEV (reference sequence). V lost 0 bases to trimming and J lost 4 bases, with 8 bases between them.

The rearrangement links TRBV2 to TRBJ1-1; 10 bases are a match to TRBD1. The V gene end was trimmed by 3 bases and the J gene end by 3 bases; junction bases not matched to a gene: 19. The CDR3 has 20 residues. Germline V lookup: CDR1 SNHLY, CDR2 FYNNEI. The CDR3 DNA follows: TGTGCCAGCAGTGACCCCACCGACGACAGGGGGCGCAGGTGGCACACTGAAGCTTTCTTT. Its protein product is CASSDPTDDRGRRWHTEAFF.

The rearrangement links TRBV5-4 to TRBJ2-1, with 7 positions matching TRBD2. Germline assignment: CDR1 SGHNT and CDR2 YYREEE (reference sequence). J was trimmed by 4 bases and V by 0 bases; bases with no gene match: 4. The CDR3 contains 15 residues. This chain's CDR3 is CASSLEAGEYNEQFF. For the CDR3, the DNA is TGTGCCAGCAGCTTGGAGGCGGGGGAGTACAATGAGCAGTTCTTC.

The chain is built from TRBV4-1 and TRBJ2-7; perhaps TRBD1 as D (6 bases). Between the trimmed V and J ends, which lost 3 bases and 3 bases, there was a span of 15 bases. Germline values: CDR1 MGHRA, CDR2 YSYEKL. CDR3 length: 15 amino acids. CDR3 nucleotides: TGCGCCAGCAGCCAGGGGCGGACAGATCTCTACGAGCAGTACTTC. This encodes CASSQGRTDLYEQYF.

The V gene is TRBV5-1, the J gene TRBJ2-1; the D gene is possibly TRBD2 (6 bases). The CDR3 is made up of 16 amino acids. CDR1 is SGHRS and CDR2 is YFSETQ in the germline V gene. Trimming stripped 2 bases from V and 5 bases from J, with 17 bases between. The CDR3 DNA follows: TGCGCCAGCAGCTTCGGCGGGGCCGACATCGACAATGAGCAGTTCTTC. It encodes CASSFGGADIDNEQFF.

This chain uses TRBV7-2 with TRBJ1-5; 8 bases map to TRBD1. Germline V lookup: CDR1 SGHTA, CDR2 FQGNSA. J lost 5 bases, V lost 0 bases, and 6 bases had no gene match. This CDR3 is built from 16 residues. CDR3 DNA: TGTGCCAGCAGCTTAGCGGGGCAGGGGGCAGATCAGCCCCAGCATTTT. Its translation is CASSLAGQGADQPQHF. The complete variable domain, with remaining parts taken from reference TRBV7-2 and TRBJ1-5, reads GAGVSQSPSNKVTEKGKDVELRCDPISGHTALYWYRQSLGQGLEFLIYFQGNSAPDKSGLPSDRFSAERTGGSVSTLTIQRTQQEDSAVYLCASSLAGQGADQPQHFGDGTRLSIL.

J is TRBJ1-6 and V is TRBV28; D is perhaps TRBD1 (5 bases). Germline V gene lookup returns CDR1 MDHEN and CDR2 SYDVKM. CDR3 length equals 14 residues. The V and J ends lost 7 bases and 10 bases respectively, with 17 bases between them. The chain's CDR3 is CASTGMGLQSPLHF. The CDR3 bases are TGTGCCAGCACAGGGATGGGATTGCAATCACCCCTCCACTTT.

The chain couples TRBV7-9 to TRBJ2-2, with 12 bases aligning to TRBD2. This CDR3 contains 15 residues. J gave up 5 bases and V 4 bases, and 2 bases lay outside the gene matches. Germline CDR1 SEHNR, CDR2 FQNEAQ (reference sequence). The CDR3 is CASSSTSGGTGELFF. The DNA for the CDR3 is TGTGCCAGCAGCTCGACTAGCGGGGGAACCGGGGAGCTGTTTTTT.

The chain links TRBV28 to TRBJ1-3, with D uncertain. Germline V lookup: CDR1 MDHEN, CDR2 SYDVKM. The CDR3 runs 15 residues. V was cut by 2 bases and J by 0 bases, with 8 bases left in between. This chain's CDR3 is CASSLGGPSGNTIYF. The CDR3 DNA is TGTGCCAGCAGTTTAGGCGGCCCCTCTGGAAACACCATATATTTT.

The chain couples TRBV9 to TRBJ2-3, with 7 bases that match TRBD2. The CDR3 consists of 16 residues. V was pared by 6 bases and J by 4 bases, with 14 bases of the junction left unmatched. Germline V CDR1 and CDR2: SGDLS, YYNGEE. The DNA of the CDR3 is TGTGCCAGCACCAAAACCGGGACTACGTTGCCAGATACGCAGTATTTT. This translates into CASTKTGTTLPDTQYF.

V usage is TRBV25-1 and J usage is TRBJ1-5, with 8 bases that match TRBD1. Germline V gives CDR1 MGHDK, CDR2 SYGVNS. Trimming at V came to 6 bases and at J to 4 bases, leaving 2 bases not matched to a gene. The CDR3 loop spans 13 amino acids. The CDR3 coding sequence is TGTGCCAGCAGCACAGGGGGGAATCAGCCCCAGCATTTT. Translated, it gives CASSTGGNQPQHF. The full variable domain, completed using reference TRBV25-1 and TRBJ1-5, is EADIYQTPRYLVIGTGKKITLECSQTMGHDKMYWYQQDPGMELHLIHYSYGVNSTEKGDLSSESTVSRIRTEHFPLTLESARPSHTSQYLCASSTGGNQPQHFGDGTRLSIL.